These 28 T cell receptor beta chains were all obtained from the same sample, sequenced in a study of blood T cell repertoires in COVID-19. Sequenced by immunoSEQ multiplex PCR; TCRdb stores in-frame clones only, minus some. The sample shows about 380,000 clones, more than 65% of them seen only once. Sample: peripheral blood. Receptors were obtained from a human donor with acute or convalescent COVID-19. The donor label of this sample is uncertain.

The chain is built from TRBV14 and TRBJ1-2, with D possibly TRBD1 on 5 matching bases. Germline values: CDR1 SGHDN, CDR2 FVKESK. V was pared by 4 bases and J by 4 bases, with 13 bases between. This CDR3 contains 14 residues. Here the CDR3 reads CASSPFREGYGYTF. The CDR3 bases are TGTGCCAGCAGCCCCTTCAGGGAAGGCTATGGCTACACCTTC.

The chain combines TRBV5-1 with TRBJ2-2; possible D gene TRBD2, 6 bases. The CDR3 totals 16 residues. Germline CDR1 reads SGHRS; CDR2 reads YFSETQ. V lost 0 bases and J lost 5, with 14 bases in between. CDR3 sequence (DNA): TGCGCCAGCAGCTTGGTTGCGGGCGCGGGGACCGGGGAGCTGTTTTTT. Its protein is CASSLVAGAGTGELFF.

CDR3 amino acids: CASSLGGTTFYGYTF. The CDR3 DNA follows: TGTGCCAGCAGCTTAGGAGGTACCACATTCTATGGCTACACCTTC. The chain carries TRBV11-2 and TRBJ1-2; D is unresolved. CDR3 length: 15 amino acids. The V gene lost 1 base and the J gene lost 4 bases, with 13 bases spanning the gap. Per germline, CDR1 SGHAT and CDR2 FQNNGV.

This chain connects TRBV4-2 to TRBJ1-2, with a possible D match to TRBD1 (5 bases). V was clipped by 3 bases and J by 4 bases, with 15 bases between them. Germline V gene lookup returns CDR1 LGHNA and CDR2 YNFKEQ. The CDR3 has 15 amino acids. The CDR3 nucleotides are TGTGCCAGCAGCCAGGAGGGGAGATCGACCTATGGCTACACCTTC. It yields the protein CASSQEGRSTYGYTF.

The rearrangement joins TRBV5-1 to TRBJ2-5; a possible D gene is TRBD2 (5 bases). Trimming shortened V by 6 bases and J by 2 bases, and 17 bases separated the two germline ends. CDR1 and CDR2 (germline): SGHRS, YFSETQ. The CDR3 totals 15 residues. Here the CDR3 DNA reads TGCGCCAGCATGCGGGTGGGTTTGAATCAAGAGACCCAGTACTTC. This translates into CASMRVGLNQETQYF.

Comments on this clone: The same CDR3 also results from other DNA sequences found in this sample. J is TRBJ1-1 and V is TRBV28; D remains ambiguous. V shed 3 bases and J shed 1 base, with 3 bases lying between them. The CDR3 extends over 12 amino acids. Germline CDR1 MDHEN, CDR2 SYDVKM. The CDR3 region has the DNA TGTGCCAGCAGTTTTCGGAACACTGAAGCTTTCTTT. Amino acid sequence: CASSFRNTEAFF.

The V and J genes are TRBV6-2 or TRBV6-3 and TRBJ2-7, with 7 positions matching TRBD1. The CDR3 extends over 17 amino acids. Germline CDR1 MNHEY, CDR2 SVGEGT. With 2 bases clipped from V and 1 base from J, the junction kept 11 bases outside the gene matches. For the CDR3, the DNA is TGTGCCAGCAGTTACCCACTCCTCGACAGGGCATCCTACGAGCAGTACTTC. Its protein is CASSYPLLDRASYEQYF.

The chain joins TRBV15 to TRBJ2-2, with D tentatively TRBD2 (5 bases). This CDR3 region has 15 residues. V lost 1 base, J lost 5 bases, and 11 bases lay in between. Per the germline V gene, CDR1 is LNHNV and CDR2 is YYDKDF (reference sequence). In DNA form, the CDR3 reads TGTGCCACCAGCAGAGGAGGGATCGAAACCGGGGAGCTGTTTTTT. It translates to CATSRGGIETGELFF.

This clone was observed a single time. This rearrangement joins TRBV7-6 to TRBJ2-7, with 10 bases identical to TRBD1. V was pared by 2 bases and J by 1 base, with 11 bases of the junction left unmatched. There are 18 residues in the CDR3. Germline CDR1 and CDR2: SGHVS and FNYEAQ. The CDR3: CASSLPPGQGSLSYEQYF. Written as DNA, the CDR3 is TGTGCCAGCAGCTTACCTCCGGGACAGGGGTCTCTTTCCTACGAGCAGTACTTC.

The chain links TRBV27 to TRBJ2-2; D might be TRBD1 (6 bases). Germline loops: CDR1 MNHEY, CDR2 SMNVEV (reference sequence). The CDR3 is 18 amino acids. The ends were cut back, 3 bases at V and 2 bases at J, with 19 bases in the middle. The CDR3 loop reads CASSLMPLDRFNTGELFF. CDR3 DNA sequence: TGTGCCAGCAGTTTGATGCCGCTAGACAGGTTTAACACCGGGGAGCTGTTTTTT.

This sequence joins TRBV24-1 and TRBJ1-1; weak D call: TRBD1 (5 bases). This CDR3 spans 13 amino acids. Germline V gives CDR1 KGHDR, CDR2 SFDVKD. The germline V and J ends were trimmed by 8 bases and 3 bases, with 12 bases remaining between them. The CDR3 spells CATIARGYTEAFF. As DNA, the CDR3 is TGTGCCACCATCGCTAGGGGTTACACTGAAGCTTTCTTT.

V usage is TRBV9 and J usage is TRBJ1-1; 7 bases are shared with TRBD1. This CDR3 is built from 16 residues. Germline CDR1 reads SGDLS; CDR2 reads YYNGEE. J lost 1 base, V lost 4 bases, and 10 bases had no gene match. CDR3 sequence reads: CASSLIPGQQNTEAFF. CDR3 coding DNA: TGTGCCAGCAGCCTTATCCCGGGACAGCAGAACACTGAAGCTTTCTTT.

This chain joins TRBV15 and TRBJ2-1; the match to TRBD2 covers 11 bases. Per the germline V gene, CDR1 is LNHNV and CDR2 is YYDKDF (reference sequence). Trimming took 1 base from V and 5 from J; bases not matched to a gene: 10. There are 18 residues in the CDR3. The CDR3 protein is CATSRVGRTSGPHNEQFF. The DNA of the CDR3 is TGTGCCACCAGCAGAGTAGGCAGGACTAGCGGGCCCCACAATGAGCAGTTCTTC.

This clone has only one observation. The chain joins TRBV28 to TRBJ2-5; tentatively, D is TRBD1 (6 bases). The CDR3 sequence is 11 residues long. Germline loops: CDR1 MDHEN, CDR2 SYDVKM. Trimming stripped 6 bases from V and 9 bases from J, with 11 bases between. Written as DNA, the CDR3 is TGTGCCAGCAGGGACAGTCGGGCCCAGTACTTC. Its translation: CASRDSRAQYF.

This clone has just one count. The chain is built from TRBV19 and TRBJ1-2, with D tentatively TRBD1 (5 bases). V lost 9 bases to trimming and J lost 0 bases, with 17 bases between them. The CDR3 has 15 residues. Germline-derived CDR1 and CDR2 are LNHDA and SQIVND (reference sequence). CDR3: CASLDSPTANYGYTF. In DNA, the CDR3 is TGTGCCAGCCTTGACAGCCCAACAGCTAACTATGGCTACACCTTC.

The CDR3 protein is CASTPAGTGTYEQYF. The CDR3 DNA is TGTGCCAGCACCCCAGCGGGGACAGGGACCTACGAGCAGTACTTC. This rearrangement joins TRBV6-5 to TRBJ2-7, with TRBD1 identical over 9 bases. The CDR3 contains 15 residues. J gave up 2 bases and V 7 bases, and 9 bases lay outside the gene matches. In germline, CDR1 is MNHEY, CDR2 SVGAGI.

The gene calls are TRBV2 and TRBJ2-4, with a tentative D call TRBD2 (5 bases). The V gene lost 8 bases and the J gene lost 5 bases, with 13 bases spanning the gap. The CDR3 has 13 amino acids. Germline assignment: CDR1 SNHLY and CDR2 FYNNEI. DNA of the CDR3: TGTGCCAGCTCATCGGGGTTGGAAAACATTCAGTACTTC. Amino acids: CASSSGLENIQYF.

Of note for this clone: The sample contains more than one DNA sequence encoding this CDR3. The chain employs TRBV5-1 and TRBJ1-5; 10 bases are shared with TRBD1. Germline CDR1 is SGHRS and CDR2 is YFSETQ. CDR3 length equals 15 residues. The J segment lost 3 bases and the V segment lost 4 bases, leaving 4 bases of the junction unmatched. In nucleotides, the CDR3 is TGCGCCAGCAGCCCAGGGACAGGGGACAATCAGCCCCAGCATTTT. It yields the protein CASSPGTGDNQPQHF.

The chain recombines TRBV30 with TRBJ1-2, with 9 bases lining up with TRBD1. V lost 7 bases and J lost 6; bases outside the gene matches: 9. The CDR3 has 13 amino acids. CDR1 GTSNPN and CDR2 SVGIG come from the germline V gene (reference sequence). DNA for the CDR3: TGTGCCTCGAGGCCTGACAGGGGGGATGGCTACACCTTC. Translated, it gives CASRPDRGDGYTF.

This sequence joins TRBV6-1 and TRBJ2-1, with D maybe TRBD2 (6 bases). From germline, CDR1 is MNHNS and CDR2 SASEGT. CDR3 length equals 15 residues. The ends were cut back, 2 bases at V and 2 bases at J, with 10 bases in the middle. Written as DNA, the CDR3 is TGTGCCAGCAGTGAACTGGGGGGAACCTACAATGAGCAGTTCTTC. Its translation: CASSELGGTYNEQFF.

V is TRBV14 and J is TRBJ2-1, with 16 bases lining up with TRBD2. Losses at the gene ends were 1 base for V and 2 bases for J; bases not matched to a gene: 2. This CDR3 has 18 residues. Germline V lookup: CDR1 SGHDN, CDR2 FVKESK. CDR3 residues: CASSQGGTSGRAYNEQFF. The CDR3 DNA is TGTGCCAGCAGCCAAGGTGGGACTAGCGGGAGGGCCTACAATGAGCAGTTCTTC.

V and J are TRBV9 and TRBJ2-5, with D perhaps TRBD1 (7 bases). The DNA end lines up better with TRBJ2-7; the J call may be wrong. This CDR3 is 15 amino acids long. Looked up from germline, CDR1 is SGDLS and CDR2 is YYNGEE. The CDR3 reads CASSPRDSRIYEQYF. The CDR3 coding sequence is TGTGCCAGCAGCCCGCGGGACAGCCGAATCTACGAGCAGTACTTC.

This clone turned up a few times. The V call is TRBV6-5, the J call TRBJ1-4, with a weak D call TRBD1 (5 bases). Trimming removed 6 bases from V and 8 bases from J, with 10 bases in between. Germline CDR1 and CDR2: MNHEY and SVGAGI. The CDR3 spans 12 residues. CDR3 residues: CASRHRLEKLFF. The CDR3 bases are TGTGCCAGCAGGCACAGGTTAGAAAAACTGTTTTTT.

For this clone: The same CDR3 is also encoded by other DNA sequences in this sample. This chain joins TRBV28 and TRBJ1-5; TRBD1 agrees at 9 bases. This CDR3 spans 13 amino acids. Germline CDR1 and CDR2: MDHEN and SYDVKM. V shed 6 bases, J shed 6 bases, and the junction held 3 bases outside the gene matches. The CDR3 region has the DNA TGTGCCAGCAGGACAGGGGGAGGTCAGCCCCAGCATTTT. This encodes CASRTGGGQPQHF.

The rearrangement uses TRBV19 and TRBJ1-5; D might be TRBD1 (5 bases). Germline CDR1 is LNHDA and CDR2 is SQIVND (reference sequence). The CDR3 contains 13 residues. V dropped 9 bases and J dropped 0 bases, with 9 bases sitting between them. This chain's CDR3 is CASGHFSNQPQHF. The CDR3 DNA reads as TGTGCCAGCGGACATTTTAGCAATCAGCCCCAGCATTTT.

The chain employs TRBV30 and TRBJ1-2, with D possibly TRBD1 on 5 matching bases. Trimming cost V 0 bases and J 4 bases, with 12 bases left between them. Germline V gene lookup returns CDR1 GTSNPN and CDR2 SVGIG (reference sequence). The CDR3 is 14 residues long. The CDR3 DNA sequence: TGTGCCTGGAGTGTACAGGCTGGGCCCTATGGCTACACCTTC. Residues: CAWSVQAGPYGYTF.

The chain recombines TRBV28 with TRBJ1-2; a weak D match, TRBD1 (6 bases). Trimming shortened V by 9 bases and J by 2 bases, and 22 bases separated the two germline ends. Germline assignment: CDR1 MDHEN and CDR2 SYDVKM. This CDR3 has 16 amino acids. The CDR3: CASTLDGTNENYGYTF. The CDR3, as DNA: TGTGCCAGTACTCTCGATGGGACAAATGAGAACTATGGCTACACCTTC.

The V gene is TRBV7-6, the J gene TRBJ1-1, with TRBD1 matching 9 bases. The germline CDR1 and CDR2 sequences are SGHVS and FNYEAQ. The CDR3 loop spans 15 amino acids. With V trimmed by 1 base and J by 0 bases, 0 bases remained unmatched. CDR3 bases: TGTGCCAGCAGCTTAGGGACAGGGGTGAACACTGAAGCTTTCTTT. Amino acid sequence: CASSLGTGVNTEAFF. Full variable domain (missing parts from reference TRBV7-6 and TRBJ1-1): GAGVSQSPRYKVTKRGQDVALRCDPISGHVSLYWYRQALGQGPEFLTYFNYEAQQDKSGLPNDRFSAERPEGSISTLTIQRTEQRDSAMYRCASSLGTGVNTEAFFGQGTRLTVV.